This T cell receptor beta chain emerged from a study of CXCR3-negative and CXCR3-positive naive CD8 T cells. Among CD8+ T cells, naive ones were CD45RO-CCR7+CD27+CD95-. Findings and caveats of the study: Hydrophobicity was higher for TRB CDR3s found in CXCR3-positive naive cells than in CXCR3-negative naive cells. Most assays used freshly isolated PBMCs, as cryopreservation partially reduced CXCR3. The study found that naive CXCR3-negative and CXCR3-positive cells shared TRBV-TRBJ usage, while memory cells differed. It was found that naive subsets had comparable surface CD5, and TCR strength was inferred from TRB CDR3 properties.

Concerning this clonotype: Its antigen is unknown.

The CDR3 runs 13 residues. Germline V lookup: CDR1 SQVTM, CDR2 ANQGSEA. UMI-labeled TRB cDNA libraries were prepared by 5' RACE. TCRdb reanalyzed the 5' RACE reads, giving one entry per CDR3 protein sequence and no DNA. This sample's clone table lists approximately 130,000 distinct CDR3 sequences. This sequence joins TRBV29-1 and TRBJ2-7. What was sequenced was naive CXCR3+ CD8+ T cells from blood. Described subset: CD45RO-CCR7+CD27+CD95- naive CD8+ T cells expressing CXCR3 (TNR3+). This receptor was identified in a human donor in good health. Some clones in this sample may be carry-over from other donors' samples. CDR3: CSVILNKVYEQYF.